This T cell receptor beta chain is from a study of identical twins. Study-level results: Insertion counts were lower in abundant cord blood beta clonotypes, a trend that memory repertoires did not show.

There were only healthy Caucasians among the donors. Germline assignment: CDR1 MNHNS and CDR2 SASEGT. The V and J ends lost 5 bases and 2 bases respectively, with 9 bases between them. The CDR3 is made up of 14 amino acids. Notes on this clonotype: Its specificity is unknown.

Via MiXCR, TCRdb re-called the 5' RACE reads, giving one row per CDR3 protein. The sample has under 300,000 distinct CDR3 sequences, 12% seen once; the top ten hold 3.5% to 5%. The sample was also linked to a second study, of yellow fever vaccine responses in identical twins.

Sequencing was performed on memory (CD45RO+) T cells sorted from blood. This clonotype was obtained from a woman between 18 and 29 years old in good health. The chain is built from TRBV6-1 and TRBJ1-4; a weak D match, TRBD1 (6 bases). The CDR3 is CASSRGDTNEKLFF. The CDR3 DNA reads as TGTGCCAGCAGTAGGGGGGACACTAATGAAAAACTGTTTTTT.